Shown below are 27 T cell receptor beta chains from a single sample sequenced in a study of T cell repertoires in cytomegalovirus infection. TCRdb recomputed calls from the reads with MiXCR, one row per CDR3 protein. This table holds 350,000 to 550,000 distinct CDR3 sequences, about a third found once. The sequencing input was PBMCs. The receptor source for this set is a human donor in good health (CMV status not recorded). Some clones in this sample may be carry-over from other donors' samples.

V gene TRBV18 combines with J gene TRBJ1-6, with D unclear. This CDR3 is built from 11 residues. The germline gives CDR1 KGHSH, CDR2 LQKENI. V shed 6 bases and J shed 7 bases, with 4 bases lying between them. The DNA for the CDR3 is TGTGCCAGCTCTCGCAATTCACCCCTCCACTTT. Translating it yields CASSRNSPLHF. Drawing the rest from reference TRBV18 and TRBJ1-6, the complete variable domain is NAGVMQNPRHLVRRRGQEARLRCSPMKGHSHVYWYRQLPEEGLKFMVYLQKENIIDESGMPKERFSAEFPKEGPSILRIQQVVRGDSAAYFCASSRNSPLHFGNGTRLTVT.

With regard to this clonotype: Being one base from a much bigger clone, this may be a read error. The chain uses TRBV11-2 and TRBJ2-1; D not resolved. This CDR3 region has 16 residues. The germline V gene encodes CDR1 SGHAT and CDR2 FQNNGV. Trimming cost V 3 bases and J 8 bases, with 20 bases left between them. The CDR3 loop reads CASSFWLPPIYYEQFF. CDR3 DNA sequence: TGTGCCAGCAGCTTCTGGCTCCCGCCCATTTACTATGAGCAGTTCTTC.

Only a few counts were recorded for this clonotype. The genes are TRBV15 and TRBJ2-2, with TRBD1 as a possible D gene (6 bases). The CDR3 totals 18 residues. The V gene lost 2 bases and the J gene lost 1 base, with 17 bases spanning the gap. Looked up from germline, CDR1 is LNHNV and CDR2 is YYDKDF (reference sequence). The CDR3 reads CATSRNSPGHGNTGELFF. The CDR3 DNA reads TGTGCCACCAGCAGAAACTCACCGGGACATGGGAACACCGGGGAGCTGTTTTTT. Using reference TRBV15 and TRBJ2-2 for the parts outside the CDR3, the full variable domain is DAMVIQNPRYQVTQFGKPVTLSCSQTLNHNVMYWYQQKSSQAPKLLFHYYDKDFNNEADTPDNFQSRRPNTSFCFLDIRSPGLGDTAMYLCATSRNSPGHGNTGELFFGEGSRLTVL.

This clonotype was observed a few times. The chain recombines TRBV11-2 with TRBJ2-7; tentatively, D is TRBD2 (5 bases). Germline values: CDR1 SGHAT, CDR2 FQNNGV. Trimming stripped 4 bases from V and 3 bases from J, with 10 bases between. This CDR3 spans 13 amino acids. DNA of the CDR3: TGTGCCAGCAGCTACAGCGGATACTACGAGCAGTACTTC. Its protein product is CASSYSGYYEQYF.

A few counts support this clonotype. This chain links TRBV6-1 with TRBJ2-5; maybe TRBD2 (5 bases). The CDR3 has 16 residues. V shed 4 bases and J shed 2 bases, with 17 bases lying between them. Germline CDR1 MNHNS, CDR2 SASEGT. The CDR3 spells CASSGGLYGSQETQYF. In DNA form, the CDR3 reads TGTGCCAGCAGTGGAGGGCTTTACGGAAGTCAAGAGACCCAGTACTTC.

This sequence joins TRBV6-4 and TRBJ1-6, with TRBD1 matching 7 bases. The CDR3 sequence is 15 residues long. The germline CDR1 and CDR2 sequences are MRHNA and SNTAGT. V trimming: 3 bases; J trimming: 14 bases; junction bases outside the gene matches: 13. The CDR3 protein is CASSESTGSGKTLHF. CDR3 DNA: TGTGCCAGCAGTGAGTCGACAGGGTCTGGAAAGACCCTCCACTTT.

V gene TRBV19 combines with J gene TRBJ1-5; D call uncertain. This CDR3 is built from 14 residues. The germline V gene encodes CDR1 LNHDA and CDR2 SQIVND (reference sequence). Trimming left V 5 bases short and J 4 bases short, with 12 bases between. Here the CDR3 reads CASSENPINQPQHF. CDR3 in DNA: TGTGCCAGTAGTGAAAACCCGATTAATCAGCCCCAGCATTTT.

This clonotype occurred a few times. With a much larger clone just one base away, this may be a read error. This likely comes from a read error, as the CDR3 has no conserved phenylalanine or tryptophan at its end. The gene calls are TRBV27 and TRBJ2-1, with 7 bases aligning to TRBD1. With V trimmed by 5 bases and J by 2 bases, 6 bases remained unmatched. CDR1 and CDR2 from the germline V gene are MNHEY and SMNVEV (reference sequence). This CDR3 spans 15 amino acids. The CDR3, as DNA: TGTGCCAGCAGTCAACAGGGGCCGACCTACAATGAGCAGTTCTTA. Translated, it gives CASSQQGPTYNEQFL.

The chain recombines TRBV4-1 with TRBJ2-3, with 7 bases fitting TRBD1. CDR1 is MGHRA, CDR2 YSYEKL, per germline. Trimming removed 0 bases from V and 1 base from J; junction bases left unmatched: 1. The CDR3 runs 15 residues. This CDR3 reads CASSQDTGGTDTQYF. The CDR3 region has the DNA TGCGCCAGCAGCCAAGACACAGGGGGCACAGATACGCAGTATTTT.

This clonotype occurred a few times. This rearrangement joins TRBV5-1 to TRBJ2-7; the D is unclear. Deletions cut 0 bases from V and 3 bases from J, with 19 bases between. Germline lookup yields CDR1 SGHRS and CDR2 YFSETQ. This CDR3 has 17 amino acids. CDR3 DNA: TGCGCCAGCAGCTTGGCGGCGGTGGAAGGACGGTACTACGAGCAGTACTTC. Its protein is CASSLAAVEGRYYEQYF.

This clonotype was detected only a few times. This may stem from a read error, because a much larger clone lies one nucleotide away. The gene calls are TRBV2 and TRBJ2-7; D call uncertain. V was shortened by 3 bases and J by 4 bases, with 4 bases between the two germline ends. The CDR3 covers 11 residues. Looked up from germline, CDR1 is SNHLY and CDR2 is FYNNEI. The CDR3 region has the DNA TGTGCCAGCAGTGACGCTTACGAGCAGTACTTC. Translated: CASSDAYEQYF.

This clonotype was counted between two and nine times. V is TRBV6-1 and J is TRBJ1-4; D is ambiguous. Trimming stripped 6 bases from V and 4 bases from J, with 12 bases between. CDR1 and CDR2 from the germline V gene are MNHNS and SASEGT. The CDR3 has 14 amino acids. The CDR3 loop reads CASRGAGGNEKLFF. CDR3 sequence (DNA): TGTGCCAGCAGGGGTGCTGGCGGTAATGAAAAACTGTTTTTT.

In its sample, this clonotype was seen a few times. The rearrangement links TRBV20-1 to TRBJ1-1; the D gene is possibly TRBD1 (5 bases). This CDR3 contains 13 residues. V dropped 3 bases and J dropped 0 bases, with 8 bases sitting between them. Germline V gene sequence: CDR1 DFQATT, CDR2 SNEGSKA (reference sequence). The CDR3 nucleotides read TGCAGTGCTAGTGCAGGGATGAACACTGAAGCTTTCTTT. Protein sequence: CSASAGMNTEAFF.

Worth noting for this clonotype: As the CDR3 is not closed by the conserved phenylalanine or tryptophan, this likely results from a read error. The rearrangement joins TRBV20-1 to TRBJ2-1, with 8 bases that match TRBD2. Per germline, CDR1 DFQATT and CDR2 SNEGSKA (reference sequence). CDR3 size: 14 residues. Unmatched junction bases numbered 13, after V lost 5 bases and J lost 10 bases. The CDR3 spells CSAGRDTIAGEQFL. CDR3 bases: TGCAGTGCTGGCAGGGACACTATAGCGGGGGAGCAGTTCTTA.

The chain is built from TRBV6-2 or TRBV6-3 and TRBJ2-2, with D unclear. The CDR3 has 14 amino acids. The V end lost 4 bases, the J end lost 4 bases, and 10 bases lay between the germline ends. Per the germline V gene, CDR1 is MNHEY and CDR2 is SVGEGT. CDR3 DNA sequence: TGTGCCAGCAGTTTGATAGCTGGCACCGGGGAGCTGTTTTTT. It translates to CASSLIAGTGELFF.

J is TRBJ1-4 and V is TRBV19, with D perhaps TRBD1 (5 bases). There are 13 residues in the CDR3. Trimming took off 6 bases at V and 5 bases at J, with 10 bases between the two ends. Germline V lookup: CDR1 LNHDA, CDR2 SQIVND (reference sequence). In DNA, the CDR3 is TGTGCCAGTAGCGGTCCAGGGAATGAAAAACTGTTTTTT. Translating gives CASSGPGNEKLFF. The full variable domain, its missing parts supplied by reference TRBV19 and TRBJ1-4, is DGGITQSPKYLFRKEGQNVTLSCEQNLNHDAMYWYRQDPGQGLRLIYYSQIVNDFQKGDIAEGYSVSREKKESFPLTVTSAQKNPTAFYLCASSGPGNEKLFFGSGTQLSVL.

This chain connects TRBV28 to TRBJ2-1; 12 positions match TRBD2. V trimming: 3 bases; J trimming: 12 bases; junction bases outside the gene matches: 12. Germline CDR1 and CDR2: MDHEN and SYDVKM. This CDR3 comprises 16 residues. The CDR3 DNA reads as TGTGCCAGCAGTTTTCTCCTAGCGGGGGGGAGAGATGCGCAGTTCTTC. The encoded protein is CASSFLLAGGRDAQFF.

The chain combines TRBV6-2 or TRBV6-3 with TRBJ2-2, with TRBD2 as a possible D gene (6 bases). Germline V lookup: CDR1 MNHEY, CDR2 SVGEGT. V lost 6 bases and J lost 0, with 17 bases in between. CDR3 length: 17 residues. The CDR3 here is CASRRDLMITNTGELFF. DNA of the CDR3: TGTGCCAGCAGGCGGGACTTAATGATTACGAACACCGGGGAGCTGTTTTTT.

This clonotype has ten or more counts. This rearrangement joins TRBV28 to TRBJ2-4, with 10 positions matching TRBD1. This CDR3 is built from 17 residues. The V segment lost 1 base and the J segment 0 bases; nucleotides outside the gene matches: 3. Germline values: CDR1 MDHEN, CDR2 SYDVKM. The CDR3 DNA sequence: TGTGCCAGCAGTTTATCGGGACAGGGGCTAGCCAAAAACATTCAGTACTTC. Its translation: CASSLSGQGLAKNIQYF.

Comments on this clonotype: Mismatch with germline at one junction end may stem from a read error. In nucleotides, the CDR3 is TGTGCCAGCAGCTTAAATTCCCGGAGGGGGGCTAACAATGCGCAGTTCTTC. Translating gives CASSLNSRRGANNAQFF. The chain uses TRBV7-3 and TRBJ2-1; possibly TRBD1 or TRBD2 for D (6 bases each). CDR3 length: 17 amino acids. Germline V CDR1 and CDR2: SGHTA, FQGTGA.

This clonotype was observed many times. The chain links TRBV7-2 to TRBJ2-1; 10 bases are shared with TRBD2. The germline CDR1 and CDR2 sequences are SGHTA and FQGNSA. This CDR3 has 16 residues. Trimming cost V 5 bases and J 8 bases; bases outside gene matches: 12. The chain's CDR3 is CASSIESGGADYEQFF. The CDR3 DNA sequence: TGTGCCAGCAGCATAGAGAGCGGGGGGGCTGACTATGAGCAGTTCTTC.

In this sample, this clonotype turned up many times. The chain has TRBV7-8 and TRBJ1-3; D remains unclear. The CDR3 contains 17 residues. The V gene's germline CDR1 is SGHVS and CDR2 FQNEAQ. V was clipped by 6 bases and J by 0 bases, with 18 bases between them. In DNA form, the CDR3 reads TGTGCCAGCAGTCCATATCACGGTTCGAGCTCTGGAAACACCATATATTTT. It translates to CASSPYHGSSSGNTIYF.

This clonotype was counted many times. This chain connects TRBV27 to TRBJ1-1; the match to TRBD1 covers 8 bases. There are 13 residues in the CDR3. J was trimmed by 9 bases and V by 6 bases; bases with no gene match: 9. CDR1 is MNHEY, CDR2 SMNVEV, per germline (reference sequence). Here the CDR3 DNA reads TGTGCCAGCAGATGGGCAGGGGGCCTACAAGCTTTCTTT. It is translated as CASRWAGGLQAFF.

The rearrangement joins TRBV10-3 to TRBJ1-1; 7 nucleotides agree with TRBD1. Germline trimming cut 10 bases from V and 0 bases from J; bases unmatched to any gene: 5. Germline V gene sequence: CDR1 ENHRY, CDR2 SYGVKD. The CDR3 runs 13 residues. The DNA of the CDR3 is TGTGCCACCCAGGGGGGGGTGAACACTGAAGCTTTCTTT. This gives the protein CATQGGVNTEAFF.

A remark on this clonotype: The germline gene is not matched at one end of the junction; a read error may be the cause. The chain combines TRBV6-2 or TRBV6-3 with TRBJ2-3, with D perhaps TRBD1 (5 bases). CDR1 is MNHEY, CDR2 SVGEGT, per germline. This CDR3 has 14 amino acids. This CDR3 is CASSDGRETETQYF. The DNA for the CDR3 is TGTGCCAGCAGTGACGGCAGGGAAACAGAGACGCAGTATTTT.

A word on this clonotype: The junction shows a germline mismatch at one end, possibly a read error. The CDR3 region is CASIQEPLAYNEQFF. For the CDR3, the DNA is TGCGCCAGCATCCAAGAGCCTCTAGCGTACAATGAGCAGTTCTTC. The chain joins TRBV4-1 to TRBJ2-1; weak D call: TRBD2 (6 bases). CDR3 length: 15 residues. Germline CDR1 is MGHRA and CDR2 is YSYEKL.

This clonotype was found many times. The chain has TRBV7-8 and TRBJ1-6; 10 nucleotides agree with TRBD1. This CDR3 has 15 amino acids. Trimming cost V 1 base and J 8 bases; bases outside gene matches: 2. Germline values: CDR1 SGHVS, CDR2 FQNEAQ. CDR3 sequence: CASSLGQGAYSPLHF. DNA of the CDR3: TGTGCCAGCAGCTTAGGACAGGGGGCGTATTCACCCCTCCACTTT.